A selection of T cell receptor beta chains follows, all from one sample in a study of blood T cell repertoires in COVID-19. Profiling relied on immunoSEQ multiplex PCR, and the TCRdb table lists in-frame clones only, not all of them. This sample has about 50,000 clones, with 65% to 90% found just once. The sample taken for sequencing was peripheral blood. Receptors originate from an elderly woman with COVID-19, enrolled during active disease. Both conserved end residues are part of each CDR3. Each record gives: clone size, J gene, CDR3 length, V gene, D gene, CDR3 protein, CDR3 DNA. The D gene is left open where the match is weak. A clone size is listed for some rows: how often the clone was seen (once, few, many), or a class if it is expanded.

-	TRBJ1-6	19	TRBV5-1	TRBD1	CASSSTGDSGRGGDSPLHF	TGCGCCAGCAGCTCCACCGGGGACAGCGGAAGAGGTGGGGATTCACCCCTCCACTTT
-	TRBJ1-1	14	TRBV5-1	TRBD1	CASSRDRGDTEAFF	TGCGCCAGCAGCAGGGACAGGGGTGACACTGAAGCTTTCTTT
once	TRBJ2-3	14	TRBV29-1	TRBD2	CSVELAGLTDTQYF	TGCAGCGTTGAACTAGCGGGATTGACAGATACGCAGTATTTT
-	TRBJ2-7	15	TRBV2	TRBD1	CASSEHGTASYEQYF	TGTGCCAGCAGTGAACATGGGACAGCCTCCTACGAGCAGTACTTC
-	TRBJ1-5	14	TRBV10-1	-	CARGKEVWCQPQHF	TGCGCGAGAGGGAAGGAGGTGTGGTGTCAGCCCCAGCATTTT
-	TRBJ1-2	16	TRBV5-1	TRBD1	CASSSRAGQGNYGYTF	TGCGCCAGCAGCTCCCGGGCAGGACAGGGGAACTATGGCTACACCTTC
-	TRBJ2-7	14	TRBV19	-	CASRIAGTVYEQYF	TGTGCCAGTAGGATAGCGGGGACAGTCTACGAGCAGTACTTC
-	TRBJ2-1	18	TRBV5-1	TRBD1	CASSLDGTGTLSYNEQFF	TGCGCCAGCAGCTTGGACGGGACAGGGACACTCTCCTACAATGAGCAGTTCTTC
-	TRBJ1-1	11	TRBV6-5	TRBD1	CASSQDRVAFF	TGTGCCAGCAGCCAAGACAGGGTTGCTTTCTTT
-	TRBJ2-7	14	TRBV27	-	CASSQGGTRYEQYF	TGTGCCAGCAGTCAGGGGGGGACTAGATACGAGCAGTACTTC
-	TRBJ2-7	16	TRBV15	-	CATSRDYGQGMGEQYF	TGTGCCACCAGCAGAGATTACGGCCAGGGGATGGGCGAGCAGTACTTC
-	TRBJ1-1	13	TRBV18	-	CASSPGLNTEAFF	TGTGCCAGCTCACCGGGACTAAACACTGAAGCTTTCTTT
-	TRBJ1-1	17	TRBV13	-	CASSLAGSRVLVTEAFF	TGTGCCAGCAGCTTAGCAGGGTCTCGGGTACTTGTGACTGAAGCTTTCTTT
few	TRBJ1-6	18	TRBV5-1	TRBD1	CASSYAPRQGSYDSPLHF	TGCGCCAGCAGCTACGCACCTCGACAGGGGAGTTACGATTCACCCCTCCACTTT
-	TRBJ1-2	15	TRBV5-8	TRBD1	CASSYPGTVNYGYTF	TGTGCCAGCAGCTATCCCGGGACAGTAAACTATGGCTACACCTTC
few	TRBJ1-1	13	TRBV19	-	CASSQGMNTEAFF	TGTGCCAGTAGTCAGGGGATGAACACTGAAGCTTTCTTT
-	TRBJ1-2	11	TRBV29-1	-	CSANTNYGYTF	TGCAGCGCAAATACTAACTATGGCTACACCTTC
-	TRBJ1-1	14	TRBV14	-	CASSQEIRNTEAFF	TGTGCCAGCAGCCAAGAGATCAGGAACACTGAAGCTTTCTTT